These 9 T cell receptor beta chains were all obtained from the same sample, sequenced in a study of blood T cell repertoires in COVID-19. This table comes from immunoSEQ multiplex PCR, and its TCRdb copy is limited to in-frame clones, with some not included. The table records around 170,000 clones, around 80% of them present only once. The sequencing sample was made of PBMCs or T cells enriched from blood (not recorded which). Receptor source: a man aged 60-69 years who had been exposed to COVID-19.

The CDR3 DNA is TGTGCCAGCACATTGCGGAATGAAAAACTGTTTTTT. This encodes CASTLRNEKLFF. The chain recombines TRBV11-3 with TRBJ1-4, with D uncertain. Germline CDR1 SGHNT, CDR2 YENEEA. The CDR3 totals 12 residues. Trimming removed 7 bases from V and 5 bases from J, with 8 bases in between.

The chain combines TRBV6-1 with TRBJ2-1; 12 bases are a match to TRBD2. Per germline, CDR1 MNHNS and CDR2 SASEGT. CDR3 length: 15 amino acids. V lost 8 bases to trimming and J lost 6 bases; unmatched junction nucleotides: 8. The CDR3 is CASELQGLAGNEQFF. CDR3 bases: TGTGCCAGCGAGTTACAGGGACTAGCGGGCAATGAGCAGTTCTTC.

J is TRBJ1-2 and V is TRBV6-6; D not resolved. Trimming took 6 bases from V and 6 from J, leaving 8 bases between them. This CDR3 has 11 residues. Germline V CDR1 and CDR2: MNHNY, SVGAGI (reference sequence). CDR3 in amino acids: CASSPFDGYTF. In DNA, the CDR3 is TGTGCCAGCAGCCCCTTCGATGGCTACACCTTC.

The CDR3 coding sequence is TGTGCCAGCAGTACAGTGACTAACTATGGCTACACCTTC. Translation gives CASSTVTNYGYTF. The gene calls are TRBV2 and TRBJ1-2; D gene uncertain. Germline CDR1 SNHLY, CDR2 FYNNEI. CDR3 size: 13 residues. With 5 bases removed from V and 0 bases from J, the gap between germline ends came to 7 bases.

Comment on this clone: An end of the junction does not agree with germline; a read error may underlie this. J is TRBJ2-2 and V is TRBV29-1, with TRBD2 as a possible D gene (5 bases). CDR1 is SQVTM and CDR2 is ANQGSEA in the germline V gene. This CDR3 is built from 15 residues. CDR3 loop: CRPVSGKGSTGELFF. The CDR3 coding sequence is TGTAGACCGGTCTCCGGGAAGGGAAGCACCGGGGAGCTGTTTTTT.

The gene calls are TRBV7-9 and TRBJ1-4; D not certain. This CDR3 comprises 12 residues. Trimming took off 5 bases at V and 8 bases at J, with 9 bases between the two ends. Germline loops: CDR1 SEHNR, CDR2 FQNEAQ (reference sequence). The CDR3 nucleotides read TGTGCCAGCAGCCTCGGGAGGGAAAAACTGTTTTTT. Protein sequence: CASSLGREKLFF.

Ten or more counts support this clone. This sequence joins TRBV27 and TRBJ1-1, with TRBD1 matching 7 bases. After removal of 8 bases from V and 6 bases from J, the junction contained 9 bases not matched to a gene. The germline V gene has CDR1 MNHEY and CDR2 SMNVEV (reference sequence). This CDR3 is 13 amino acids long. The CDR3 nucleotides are TGTGCCAGCGGAACAGGGGCCGGCTCTGAAGCTTTCTTT. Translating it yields CASGTGAGSEAFF.

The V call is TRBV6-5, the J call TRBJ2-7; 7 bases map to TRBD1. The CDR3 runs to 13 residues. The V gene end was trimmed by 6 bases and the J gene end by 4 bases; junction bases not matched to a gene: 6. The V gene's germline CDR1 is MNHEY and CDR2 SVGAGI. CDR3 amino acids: CASRTGTEYEQYF. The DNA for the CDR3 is TGTGCCAGCAGAACCGGGACAGAATACGAGCAGTACTTC.

CDR3 region: CATSRETGGRRYTQYF. CDR3 coding DNA: TGTGCCACCAGCAGAGAAACGGGAGGGCGGAGGTATACGCAGTATTTT. V is TRBV15 and J is TRBJ2-3; 8 nucleotides line up with TRBD2. This CDR3 is 16 amino acids long. Per germline, CDR1 LNHNV and CDR2 YYDKDF (reference sequence). V gave up 0 bases and J gave up 7 bases; unmatched junction bases: 9.